The 5 T cell receptor beta chains below all came from one sample that was sequenced in a study of blood T cell repertoires in COVID-19. Data came from immunoSEQ multiplex PCR; TCRdb stores just in-frame clones and leaves some out. The sample holds about 240,000 clones, around three quarters seen once. The sequencing input was peripheral blood. The receptors were sampled from a woman of 80 years or more with acute or convalescent COVID-19.

CDR3 sequence: CASSENQGYGNTIYF. In DNA form, the CDR3 reads TGTGCCAGCAGCGAAAATCAGGGGTACGGAAACACCATATATTTT. The V gene is TRBV7-9, the J gene TRBJ1-3, with a tentative D call TRBD1 (6 bases). The CDR3 is made up of 15 amino acids. V lost 5 bases and J 4 bases, leaving 15 bases between the germline ends. Germline-derived CDR1 and CDR2 are SEHNR and FQNEAQ (reference sequence).

The chain recombines TRBV9 with TRBJ2-3; 10 bases map to TRBD2. This CDR3 is 17 amino acids long. Per germline, CDR1 SGDLS and CDR2 YYNGEE. The ends lost 0 bases at V and 1 base at J; junction bases unmatched: 5. CDR3 DNA: TGTGCCAGCAGCGTAGAGGGCGGACTAGCGGGCACAGATACGCAGTATTTT. Translating it yields CASSVEGGLAGTDTQYF.

The chain links TRBV3-1 (or the pseudogene TRBV3-2) to TRBJ2-5; 8 positions match TRBD2. The CDR3 has 15 amino acids. V was pared by 6 bases and J by 1 base, with 7 bases of the junction left unmatched. Per germline, CDR1 LGHDT and CDR2 YNNKEL (reference sequence). The CDR3 DNA sequence: TGTGCCAGCAGTCAGCTAGCGGGCCGCCAAGAGACCCAGTACTTC. This translates into CASSQLAGRQETQYF.

The J gene is TRBJ1-4, the V gene TRBV25-1; D might be TRBD1 (6 bases). Germline V gene lookup returns CDR1 MGHDK and CDR2 SYGVNS. This CDR3 region has 15 residues. The V end lost 2 bases, the J end lost 3 bases, and 10 bases lay between the germline ends. In DNA, the CDR3 is TGTGCCAGCAGTGAACAGGGGCGTTCTAATGAAAAACTGTTTTTT. Translating gives CASSEQGRSNEKLFF.

This chain joins TRBV2 and TRBJ2-2; 10 nucleotides match TRBD1. CDR1 is SNHLY and CDR2 is FYNNEI in the germline V gene. The CDR3 sequence is 14 residues long. J lost 5 bases, V lost 8 bases, and 5 bases had no gene match. The CDR3 protein is CASLDRGRTGELFF. In DNA form, the CDR3 reads TGTGCCAGCCTTGACAGGGGGCGAACCGGGGAGCTGTTTTTT.